These T cell receptor beta chains were read from a single sample in a study of T-cell memory formation after mild COVID-19. TCRdb called the 5' RACE reads again in MiXCR, with one record for every CDR3 protein. Of a few hundred thousand distinct CDR3 sequences in the sample, about a fifth were seen once. The specimen was PBMCs or a T cell subset sorted from them (not recorded which). Source of these receptors: an adult woman who had mild COVID-19 (a few samples of this study predate the infection). Cell type and time point are not known. CDR3s include the opening cysteine and the closing phenylalanine or tryptophan. The D gene is left open where the match is weak. Not every row has a clone size; where given, it reads once, few, many or a size class.

J: TRBJ2-7
V: TRBV29-1
D: TRBD1
size: NA
DNA: TGCAGCGCTATCCCCGGGACAGGGGGTGTCGAGCAGTACTTC
CDR3: CSAIPGTGGVEQYF

J: TRBJ2-1
V: TRBV4-1
D: TRBD2
size: few
DNA: TGCGCCAGCAGCCAAGAACGCGGGGGGTATGATGAGCAGTTCTTC
CDR3: CASSQERGGYDEQFF

J: TRBJ2-3
V: TRBV7-2
D: NA
size: NA
DNA: TGTGCCAGCAGCTTAGGCGCTTCTAGCACAGATACGCAGTATTTT
CDR3: CASSLGASSTDTQYF

J: TRBJ1-1
V: TRBV5-5
D: NA
size: few
DNA: TGTGCCAGCAGCTTGCACGTTGCGAACACTGAAGCTTTCTTT
CDR3: CASSLHVANTEAFF

J: TRBJ2-7
V: TRBV4-1
D: TRBD2
size: few
DNA: TGCGCCAGCAGCCAAGATAGGACTAGCGGGAGGTTGTACGAGCAGTACTTC
CDR3: CASSQDRTSGRLYEQYF

J: TRBJ2-7
V: TRBV4-1
D: NA
size: few
DNA: TGCGCCAGCAGCCAAGAGACCGCTGTCTACGAGCAGTACTTC
CDR3: CASSQETAVYEQYF

J: TRBJ1-5
V: TRBV19
D: NA
size: NA
DNA: TGTGCCAGTACCTCCAGCCCCGGCTTGGAGCAAAAGGCCCAGCATTTT
CDR3: CASTSSPGLEQKAQHF

J: TRBJ2-5
V: TRBV4-1
D: NA
size: few
DNA: TGCGCCAGCAGCCCGATCGACAGACCCCAAGAGACCCAGTACTTC
CDR3: CASSPIDRPQETQYF

J: TRBJ2-1
V: TRBV11-3
D: NA
size: few
DNA: TGTGCCAGCAGCGGGGGGTGGGCTGAGCAGTTCTTC
CDR3: CASSGGWAEQFF

J: TRBJ2-2
V: TRBV18
D: NA
size: few
DNA: TGTGCCAGCGTCGGACTTACCGGGGAGCTGTTTTTT
CDR3: CASVGLTGELFF

J: TRBJ2-1
V: TRBV29-1
D: TRBD2
size: NA
DNA: TGCAGCGTTGATGGCGGGGGGCTTTCCTACAATGAGCAGTTCTTC
CDR3: CSVDGGGLSYNEQFF

J: TRBJ2-6
V: TRBV12-3/TRBV12-4
D: NA
size: NA
DNA: TGTGCCATCTGGGAGACAAGGACCTTTGGGGCCAACGTCCTGACTTTC
CDR3: CAIWETRTFGANVLTF

J: TRBJ2-5
V: TRBV4-3
D: NA
size: NA
DNA: TGCGCCAGCAGCCCCATAGGGCTAGCTAAAGAGACCCAGTACTTC
CDR3: CASSPIGLAKETQYF

J: TRBJ1-1
V: TRBV15
D: NA
size: NA
DNA: TGTGCCACCAGCAGAGAACGAGGGGGCACTGAAGCTTTCTTT
CDR3: CATSRERGGTEAFF

J: TRBJ2-3
V: TRBV4-1
D: NA
size: few
DNA: TGCGCCAGCAGCCAACTTGGGACCTCCCTTGGCACAGATACGCAGTATTTT
CDR3: CASSQLGTSLGTDTQYF

J: TRBJ1-4
V: TRBV29-1
D: NA
size: NA
DNA: TGCAGCCCAGGACGGACTAATGAAAAACTGTTTTTT
CDR3: CSPGRTNEKLFF

J: TRBJ2-5
V: TRBV7-2
D: NA
size: NA
DNA: TGTGCCAGCAGCTTTACAGGGGGGGAGGAGACCCAGTACTTC
CDR3: CASSFTGGEETQYF

J: TRBJ2-5
V: TRBV29-1
D: TRBD2
size: NA
DNA: TGCAGCGTTGTCCGAGCGGGAGGCGGTGAGACCCAGTACTTC
CDR3: CSVVRAGGGETQYF

J: TRBJ1-3
V: TRBV12-3/TRBV12-4
D: NA
size: NA
DNA: TGTGCCAGCAGTCCCTCGTCCCCCCGCTCTGGAAACACCATATATTTT
CDR3: CASSPSSPRSGNTIYF

J: TRBJ2-3
V: TRBV12-3/TRBV12-4
D: NA
size: NA
DNA: TGTGCCAGCAGTTTCTCCTCGGTTAGCTCAGATACGCAGTATTTT
CDR3: CASSFSSVSSDTQYF

J: TRBJ2-1
V: TRBV6-6
D: TRBD2
size: NA
DNA: TGTGCCAGCAGTCACCCGGGACTAGCGGGCTCCTACAATGAGCAGTTCTTC
CDR3: CASSHPGLAGSYNEQFF

J: TRBJ2-7
V: TRBV7-2
D: TRBD2
size: many
DNA: TGTGCCAGCAGCTTTACTAGCGGGGCTTCCTACGAGCAGTACTTC
CDR3: CASSFTSGASYEQYF

J: TRBJ1-6
V: TRBV4-1
D: TRBD1
size: few
DNA: TGCGCCAGCAGCCAAGGTGACAGGGGTTTTAGTTCACCCCTCCACTTT
CDR3: CASSQGDRGFSSPLHF

J: TRBJ2-7
V: TRBV4-2
D: NA
size: NA
DNA: TGTGCCAGCAGCCAGCTCGCCGTGGCGGCTCTTGACGAGCAGTACTTC
CDR3: CASSQLAVAALDEQYF

J: TRBJ2-1
V: TRBV19
D: NA
size: NA
DNA: TGTGCCAGTAGTTGGGGGGGCGACTACAATGAGCAGTTCTTC
CDR3: CASSWGGDYNEQFF

J: TRBJ1-1
V: TRBV6-2/TRBV6-3
D: NA
size: few
DNA: TGTGCCAGCAGTTACAGTCGGCAGATAAACACTGAAGCTTTCTTT
CDR3: CASSYSRQINTEAFF

J: TRBJ1-1
V: TRBV12-3/TRBV12-4
D: NA
size: NA
DNA: TGTGCCAGCAGTTTTTCACCCGGTGAAGCTTTCTTT
CDR3: CASSFSPGEAFF

J: TRBJ2-3
V: TRBV5-5
D: NA
size: NA
DNA: TGTGCCAGCAGCCTTTGGGGGTCTAGCACAGATACGCAGTATTTT
CDR3: CASSLWGSSTDTQYF

J: TRBJ2-5
V: TRBV27
D: NA
size: many
DNA: TGTGCCAGCAGTTTATCATTCCAGGGCTACCAAGAGACCCAGTACTTC
CDR3: CASSLSFQGYQETQYF

J: TRBJ2-3
V: TRBV18
D: TRBD1
size: NA
DNA: TGTGCCAGCTCACGCGATGGGACAGGGTACACAGATACGCAGTATTTT
CDR3: CASSRDGTGYTDTQYF

J: TRBJ1-1
V: TRBV10-3
D: NA
size: few
DNA: TGTGCCACGGGGAACACTGAAGCTTTCTTT
CDR3: CATGNTEAFF

J: TRBJ2-5
V: TRBV12-3/TRBV12-4
D: TRBD1
size: NA
DNA: TGTGCCAGCACCCACGGGACAGGGGGCTACCAAGAGACCCAGTACTTC
CDR3: CASTHGTGGYQETQYF

J: TRBJ1-5
V: TRBV28
D: NA
size: NA
DNA: TGTGCCAGCAGTTTGAAGGGTTGGGGAGGGAATCAGCCCCAGCATTTT
CDR3: CASSLKGWGGNQPQHF

J: TRBJ2-3
V: TRBV7-9
D: NA
size: few
DNA: TGTGCCAGCAGCTTAGACAGGTTCACAGATACGCAGTATTTT
CDR3: CASSLDRFTDTQYF

J: TRBJ2-7
V: TRBV18
D: TRBD2
size: many
DNA: TGTGCCAGCTCACTCCCGGTGGTAGCGGGAGGCGTGGAGCAGTACTTC
CDR3: CASSLPVVAGGVEQYF

J: TRBJ1-1
V: TRBV12-3/TRBV12-4
D: NA
size: NA
DNA: TGTGCCAGCAGTCTGACAGCGACTGAAGCTTTCTTT
CDR3: CASSLTATEAFF

J: TRBJ2-7
V: TRBV5-1
D: NA
size: few
DNA: TGCGCCAGCAGCCGGGGCGGAGAGGGCGGCATCTACGAGCAGTACTTC
CDR3: CASSRGGEGGIYEQYF

J: TRBJ2-5
V: TRBV5-6
D: NA
size: NA
DNA: TGTGCCAGCAGCTTGGACGCAGGGGAGATTCAAGAGACCCAGTACTTC
CDR3: CASSLDAGEIQETQYF

J: TRBJ2-3
V: TRBV20-1
D: TRBD2
size: once
DNA: TGCAGTGCCATGCTGCGGGGGGGCTTGGATACGCAGTATTTT
CDR3: CSAMLRGGLDTQYF

J: TRBJ2-7
V: TRBV6-1
D: TRBD1
size: NA
DNA: TGTGCCAGCAGTCCTAGCCGGGACAGGGGAATGTACGGGCAGTACTTC
CDR3: CASSPSRDRGMYGQYF

J: TRBJ2-5
V: TRBV5-1
D: NA
size: many
DNA: TGCGCCAGCAGCTTCAATGGGGGGGCTCCCCAAGAGACCCAGTACTTC
CDR3: CASSFNGGAPQETQYF

J: TRBJ2-1
V: TRBV20-1
D: TRBD1
size: NA
DNA: TGCAGTGCCCCGGACAGGGGGAATGAGCAGTTCTTC
CDR3: CSAPDRGNEQFF

J: TRBJ2-7
V: TRBV11-2
D: NA
size: NA
DNA: TGTGCCAGCAGCACACCGGAGGGTGGGCCCTACGAGCAGTACTTC
CDR3: CASSTPEGGPYEQYF

J: TRBJ1-1
V: TRBV3-1
D: NA
size: NA
DNA: TGTGCCAGCAGCCTCCAGGAGACTGAAGCTTTCTTT
CDR3: CASSLQETEAFF

J: TRBJ2-7
V: TRBV2
D: NA
size: NA
DNA: TGTGCCAGCATCGACCGGAGGACGTACTTC
CDR3: CASIDRRTYF

J: TRBJ2-3
V: TRBV4-3
D: TRBD2
size: NA
DNA: TGCGCCAGCAGCCAAGTAGGGCGGGAGAGGGTCACAGATACGCAGTATTTT
CDR3: CASSQVGRERVTDTQYF

J: TRBJ1-1
V: TRBV5-1
D: TRBD1
size: NA
DNA: TGCGCCAGCCGGCAACACAGGGGAGGGACTGAAGCTTTCTTT
CDR3: CASRQHRGGTEAFF

J: TRBJ2-5
V: TRBV7-3
D: TRBD1
size: few
DNA: TGTGCCAGCAGCCCAAGAGGGGACAGGGAAGAGACCCAGTACTTC
CDR3: CASSPRGDREETQYF